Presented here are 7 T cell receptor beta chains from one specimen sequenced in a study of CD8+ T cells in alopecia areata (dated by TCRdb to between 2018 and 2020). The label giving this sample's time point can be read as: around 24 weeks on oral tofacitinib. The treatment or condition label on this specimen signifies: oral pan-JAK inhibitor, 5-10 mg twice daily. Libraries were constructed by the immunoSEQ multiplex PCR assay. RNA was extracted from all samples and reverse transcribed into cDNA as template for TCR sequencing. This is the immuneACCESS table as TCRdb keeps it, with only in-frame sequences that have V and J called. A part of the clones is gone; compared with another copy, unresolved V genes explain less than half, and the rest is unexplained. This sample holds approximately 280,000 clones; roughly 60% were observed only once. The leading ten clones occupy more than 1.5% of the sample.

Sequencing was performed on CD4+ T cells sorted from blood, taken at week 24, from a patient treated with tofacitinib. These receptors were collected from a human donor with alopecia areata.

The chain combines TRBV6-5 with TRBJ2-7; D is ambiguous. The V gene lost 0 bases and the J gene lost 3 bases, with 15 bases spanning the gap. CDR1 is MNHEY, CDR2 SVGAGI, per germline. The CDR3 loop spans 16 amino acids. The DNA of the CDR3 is TGTGCCAGCAGTTACTCTCTCAACAGCTTTGACTACGAGCAGTACTTC. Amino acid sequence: CASSYSLNSFDYEQYF.

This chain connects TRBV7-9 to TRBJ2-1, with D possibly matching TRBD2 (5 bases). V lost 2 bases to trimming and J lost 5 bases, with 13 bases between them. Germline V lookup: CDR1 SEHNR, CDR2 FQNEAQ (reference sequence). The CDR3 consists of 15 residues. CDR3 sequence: CASSLIRGRDNEQFF. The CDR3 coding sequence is TGTGCCAGCAGCTTAATTCGGGGTAGGGACAATGAGCAGTTCTTC.

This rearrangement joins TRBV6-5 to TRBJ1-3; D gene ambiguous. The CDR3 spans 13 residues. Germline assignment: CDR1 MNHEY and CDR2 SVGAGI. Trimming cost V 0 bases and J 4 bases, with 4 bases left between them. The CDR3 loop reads CASSYSRGNTIYF. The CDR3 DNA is TGTGCCAGCAGTTACTCGAGGGGAAACACCATATATTTT.

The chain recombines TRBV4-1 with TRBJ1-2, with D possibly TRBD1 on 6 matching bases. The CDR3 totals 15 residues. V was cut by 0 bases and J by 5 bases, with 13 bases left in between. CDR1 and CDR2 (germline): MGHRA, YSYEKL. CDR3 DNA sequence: TGCGCCAGCAGCCAAGAAGGCAGGGGATCTTATGGCTACACCTTC. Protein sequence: CASSQEGRGSYGYTF.

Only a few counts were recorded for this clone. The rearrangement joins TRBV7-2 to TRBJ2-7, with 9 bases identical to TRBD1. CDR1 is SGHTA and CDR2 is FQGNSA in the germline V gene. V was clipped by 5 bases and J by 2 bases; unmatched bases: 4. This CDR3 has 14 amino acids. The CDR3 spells CASSPRQGAYEQYF. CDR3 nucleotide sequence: TGTGCCAGCAGCCCCAGACAGGGGGCCTACGAGCAGTACTTC.

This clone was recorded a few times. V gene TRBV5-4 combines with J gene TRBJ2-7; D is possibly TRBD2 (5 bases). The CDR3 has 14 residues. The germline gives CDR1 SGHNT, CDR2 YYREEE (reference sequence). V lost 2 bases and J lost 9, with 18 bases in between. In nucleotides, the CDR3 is TGTGCCAGCAGCTTCTCCGACTACCGCCTAGTGCAGTACTTC. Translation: CASSFSDYRLVQYF.

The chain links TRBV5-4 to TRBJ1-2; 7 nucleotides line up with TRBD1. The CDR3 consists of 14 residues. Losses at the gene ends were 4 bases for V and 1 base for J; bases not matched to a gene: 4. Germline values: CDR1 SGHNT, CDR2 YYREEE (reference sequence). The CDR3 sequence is CASSLDRFNYGYTF. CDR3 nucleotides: TGTGCCAGCAGCCTGGACAGGTTTAACTATGGCTACACCTTC.